This T cell receptor beta chain was found in a study of blood T cell repertoires in COVID-19. The wider study: From the United States, Italy and Spain came samples of acute and convalescent COVID-19. PBMCs, B-cell-depleted T cells, or T cells were the source of the cDNA or gDNA that made up the material.

The CDR3 has 12 amino acids. Germline V gene lookup returns CDR1 SEHNR and CDR2 FQNEAQ (reference sequence). Between the trimmed V and J ends, which lost 6 bases and 5 bases, there was a span of 9 bases. Original processing notes: Reference gene primer amplification gave nucleated cell count estimates. Only in-frame clones appear in the TCRdb table, and some are missing; sequencing was by immunoSEQ multiplex PCR. The V and J calls and the clone size are those of that table, but D and trimming were determined from the DNA. Of about 120,000 clones detected, 90% appear once; the ten largest clones hold less than 2%.

This TCR came from a human donor with active COVID-19. The donor label of this sample is uncertain. The material sequenced was peripheral blood. This chain links TRBV7-9 with TRBJ2-3; a weak D match, TRBD1 (5 bases). CDR3: CASRGAQDTQYF. The CDR3 DNA sequence: TGTGCCAGCAGAGGGGCTCAAGATACGCAGTATTTT.